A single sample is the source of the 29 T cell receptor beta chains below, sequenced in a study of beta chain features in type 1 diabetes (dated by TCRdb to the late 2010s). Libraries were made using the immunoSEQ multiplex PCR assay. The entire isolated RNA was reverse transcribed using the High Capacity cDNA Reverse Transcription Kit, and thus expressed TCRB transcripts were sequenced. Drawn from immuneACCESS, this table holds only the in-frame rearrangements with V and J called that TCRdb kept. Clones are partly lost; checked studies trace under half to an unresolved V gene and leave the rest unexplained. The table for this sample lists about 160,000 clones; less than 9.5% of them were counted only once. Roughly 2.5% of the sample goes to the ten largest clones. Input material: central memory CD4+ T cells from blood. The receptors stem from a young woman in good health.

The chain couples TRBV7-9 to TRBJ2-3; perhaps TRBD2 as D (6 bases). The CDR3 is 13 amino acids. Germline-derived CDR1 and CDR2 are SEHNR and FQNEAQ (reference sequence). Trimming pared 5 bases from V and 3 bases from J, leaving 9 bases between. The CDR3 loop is CASSRRETDTQYF. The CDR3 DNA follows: TGTGCCAGCAGCCGCCGGGAGACAGATACGCAGTATTTT. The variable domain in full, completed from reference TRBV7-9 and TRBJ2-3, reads DTGVSQNPRHKITKRGQNVTFRCDPISEHNRLYWYRQTLGQGPEFLTYFQNEAQLEKSRLLSDRFSAERPKGSFSTLEIQRTEQGDSAMYLCASSRRETDTQYFGPGTRLTVL.

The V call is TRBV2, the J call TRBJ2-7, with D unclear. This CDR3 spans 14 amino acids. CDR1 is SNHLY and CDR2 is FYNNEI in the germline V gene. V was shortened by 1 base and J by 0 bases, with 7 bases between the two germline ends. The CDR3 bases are TGTGCCAGCAGTGAAGGATACAGCTCCTACGAGCAGTACTTC. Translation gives CASSEGYSSYEQYF.

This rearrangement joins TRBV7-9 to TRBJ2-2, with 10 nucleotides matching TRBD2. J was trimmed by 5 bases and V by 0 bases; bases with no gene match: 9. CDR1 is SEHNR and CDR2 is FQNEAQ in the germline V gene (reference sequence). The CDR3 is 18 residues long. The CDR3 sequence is CASSLASSGGLITGELFF. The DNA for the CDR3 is TGTGCCAGCAGCTTAGCGTCTAGCGGGGGACTAATAACCGGGGAGCTGTTTTTT.

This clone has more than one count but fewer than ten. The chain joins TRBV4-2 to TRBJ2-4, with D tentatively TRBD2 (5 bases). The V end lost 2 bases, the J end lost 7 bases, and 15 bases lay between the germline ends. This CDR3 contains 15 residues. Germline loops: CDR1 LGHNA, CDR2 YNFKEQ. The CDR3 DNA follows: TGTGCCAGCAGCCAATCCCGGGGTAGCGCGAACATTCAGTACTTC. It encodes CASSQSRGSANIQYF.

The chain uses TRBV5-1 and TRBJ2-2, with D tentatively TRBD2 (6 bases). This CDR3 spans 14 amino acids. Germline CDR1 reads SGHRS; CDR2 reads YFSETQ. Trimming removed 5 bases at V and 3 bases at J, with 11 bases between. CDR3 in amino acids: CASRYGEDTGELFF. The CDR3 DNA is TGCGCCAGCAGATATGGGGAGGACACCGGGGAGCTGTTTTTT.

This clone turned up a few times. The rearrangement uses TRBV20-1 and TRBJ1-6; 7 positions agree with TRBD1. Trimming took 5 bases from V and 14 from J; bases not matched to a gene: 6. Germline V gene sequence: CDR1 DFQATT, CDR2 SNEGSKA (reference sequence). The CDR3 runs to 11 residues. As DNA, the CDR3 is TGCAGTGCTCCGGACAGGCGGGCCCTCCACTTT. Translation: CSAPDRRALHF.

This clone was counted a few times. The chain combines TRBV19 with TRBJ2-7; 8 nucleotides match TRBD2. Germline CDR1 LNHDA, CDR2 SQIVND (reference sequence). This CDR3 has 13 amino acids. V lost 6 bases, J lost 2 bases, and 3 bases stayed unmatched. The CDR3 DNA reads TGTGCCAGTAGCCAGACTAGCGCCTACGAGCAGTACTTC. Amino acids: CASSQTSAYEQYF.

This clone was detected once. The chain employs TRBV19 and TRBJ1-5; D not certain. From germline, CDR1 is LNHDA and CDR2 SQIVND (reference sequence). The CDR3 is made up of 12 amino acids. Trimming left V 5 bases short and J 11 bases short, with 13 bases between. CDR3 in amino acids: CASSPTRETQHF. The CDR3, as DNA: TGTGCCAGTAGTCCCACGAGGGAGACCCAGCATTTT. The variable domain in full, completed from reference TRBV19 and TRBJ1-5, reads DGGITQSPKYLFRKEGQNVTLSCEQNLNHDAMYWYRQDPGQGLRLIYYSQIVNDFQKGDIAEGYSVSREKKESFPLTVTSAQKNPTAFYLCASSPTRETQHFGDGTRLSIL.

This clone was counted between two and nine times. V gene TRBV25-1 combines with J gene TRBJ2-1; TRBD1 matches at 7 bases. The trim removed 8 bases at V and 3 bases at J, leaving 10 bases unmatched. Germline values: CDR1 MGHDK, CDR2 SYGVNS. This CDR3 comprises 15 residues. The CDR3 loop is CASGPSGQNYNEQFF. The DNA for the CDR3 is TGTGCCAGCGGCCCATCGGGACAGAACTACAATGAGCAGTTCTTC.

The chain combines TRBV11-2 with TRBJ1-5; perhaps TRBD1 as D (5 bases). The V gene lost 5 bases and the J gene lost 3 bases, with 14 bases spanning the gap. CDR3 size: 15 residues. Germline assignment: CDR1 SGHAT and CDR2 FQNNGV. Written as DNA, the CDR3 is TGTGCCAGCAGCGCCGGCAGGGAGGCCAATCAGCCCCAGCATTTT. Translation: CASSAGREANQPQHF.

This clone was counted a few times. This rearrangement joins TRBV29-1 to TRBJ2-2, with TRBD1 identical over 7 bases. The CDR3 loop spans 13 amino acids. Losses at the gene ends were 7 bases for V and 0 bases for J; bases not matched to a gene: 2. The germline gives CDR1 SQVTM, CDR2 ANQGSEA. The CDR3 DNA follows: TGCAGCGCGGGACAGTCGAACACCGGGGAGCTGTTTTTT. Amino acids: CSAGQSNTGELFF.

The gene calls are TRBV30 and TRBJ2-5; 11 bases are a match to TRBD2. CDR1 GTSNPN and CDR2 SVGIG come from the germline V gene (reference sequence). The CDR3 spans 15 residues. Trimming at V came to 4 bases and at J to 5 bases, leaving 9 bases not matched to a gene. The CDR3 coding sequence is TGTGCCTGGACTAGCGGGAGGACCGGTGGGGAGACCCAGTACTTC. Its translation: CAWTSGRTGGETQYF.

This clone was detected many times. The CDR3 coding sequence is TGTGCCAGCAGCCCCCCTCTATCATTCGGGGGATACGAGTACAATGAGCAGTTCTTC. As protein: CASSPPLSFGGYEYNEQFF. The rearrangement uses TRBV9 and TRBJ2-1; D possibly corresponds to TRBD2 (6 bases). CDR1 SGDLS and CDR2 YYNGEE come from the germline V gene. V lost 4 bases, J lost 4 bases, and 27 bases lay in between. CDR3 length: 19 residues.

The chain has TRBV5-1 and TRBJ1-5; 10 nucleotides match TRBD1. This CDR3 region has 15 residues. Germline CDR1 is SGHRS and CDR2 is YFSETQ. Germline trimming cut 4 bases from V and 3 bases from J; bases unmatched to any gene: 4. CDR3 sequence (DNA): TGCGCCAGCAGCCTTGGGACAGGGGACAATCAGCCCCAGCATTTT. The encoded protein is CASSLGTGDNQPQHF.

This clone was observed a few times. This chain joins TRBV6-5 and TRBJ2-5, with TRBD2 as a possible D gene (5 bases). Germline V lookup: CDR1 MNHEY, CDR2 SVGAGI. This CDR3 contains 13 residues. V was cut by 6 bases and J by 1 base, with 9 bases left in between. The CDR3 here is CASSRTVQETQYF. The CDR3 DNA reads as TGTGCCAGCAGCCGGACTGTCCAAGAGACCCAGTACTTC.

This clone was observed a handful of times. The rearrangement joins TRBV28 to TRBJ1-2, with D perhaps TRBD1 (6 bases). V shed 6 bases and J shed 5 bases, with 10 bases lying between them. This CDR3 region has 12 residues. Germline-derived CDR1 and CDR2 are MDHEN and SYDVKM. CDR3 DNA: TGTGCCAGCAGCCCTCAGGGGTATGGCTACACCTTC. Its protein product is CASSPQGYGYTF.

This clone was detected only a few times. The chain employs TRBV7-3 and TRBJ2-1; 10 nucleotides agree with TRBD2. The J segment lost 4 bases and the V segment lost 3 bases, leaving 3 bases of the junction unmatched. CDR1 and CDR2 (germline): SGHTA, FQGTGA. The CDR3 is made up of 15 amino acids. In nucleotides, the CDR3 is TGTGCCAGCAGCTTTAGCGGGGGGAGTTACAATGAGCAGTTCTTC. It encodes CASSFSGGSYNEQFF.

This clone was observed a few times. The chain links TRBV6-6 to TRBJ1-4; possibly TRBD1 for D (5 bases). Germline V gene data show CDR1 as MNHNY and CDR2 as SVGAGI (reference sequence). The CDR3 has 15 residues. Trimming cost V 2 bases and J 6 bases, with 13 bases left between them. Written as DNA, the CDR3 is TGTGCCAGCAGTTACCGACAGATTAGTGATGAAAAACTGTTTTTT. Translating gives CASSYRQISDEKLFF.

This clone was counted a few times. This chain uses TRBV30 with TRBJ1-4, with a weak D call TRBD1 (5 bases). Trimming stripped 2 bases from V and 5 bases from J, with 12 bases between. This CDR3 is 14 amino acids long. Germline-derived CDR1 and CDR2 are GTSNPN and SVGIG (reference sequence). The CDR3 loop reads CAWSLQGVNEKLFF. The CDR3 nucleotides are TGTGCCTGGAGTTTGCAGGGCGTCAATGAAAAACTGTTTTTT.

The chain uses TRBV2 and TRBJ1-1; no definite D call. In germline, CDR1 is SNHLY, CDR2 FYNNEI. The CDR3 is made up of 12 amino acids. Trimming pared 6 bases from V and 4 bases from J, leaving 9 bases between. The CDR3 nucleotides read TGTGCCAGCAGAAACTACGGCACTGAAGCTTTCTTT. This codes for CASRNYGTEAFF.

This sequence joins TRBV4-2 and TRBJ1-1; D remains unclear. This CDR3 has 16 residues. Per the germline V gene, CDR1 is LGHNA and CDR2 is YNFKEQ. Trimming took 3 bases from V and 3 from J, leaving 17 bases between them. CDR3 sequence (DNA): TGTGCCAGCAGCCAGACACTACAGCGGGAGGACACTGAAGCTTTCTTT. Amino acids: CASSQTLQREDTEAFF.

Here the CDR3 DNA reads TGTGCCAGCTCACCAGGAATAGCGGGTTACGCGAACACCGGGGAGCTGTTTTTT. Protein product: CASSPGIAGYANTGELFF. The genes are TRBV18 and TRBJ2-2, with 7 positions matching TRBD2. The germline V gene encodes CDR1 KGHSH and CDR2 LQKENI. The CDR3 is made up of 18 amino acids. V was pared by 2 bases and J by 0 bases, with 9 bases of the junction left unmatched.

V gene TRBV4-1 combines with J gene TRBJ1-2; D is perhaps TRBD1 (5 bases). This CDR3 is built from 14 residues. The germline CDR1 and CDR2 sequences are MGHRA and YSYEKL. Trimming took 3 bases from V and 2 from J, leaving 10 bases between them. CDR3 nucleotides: TGCGCCAGCAGCCAGATGACAGCAAACTATGGCTACACCTTC. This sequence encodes CASSQMTANYGYTF.

CDR3: CASSENPDRWTFF. The CDR3 DNA reads TGTGCCAGCAGTGAAAATCCTGACAGGTGGACTTTCTTT. This chain joins TRBV6-5 and TRBJ1-1; possible D gene TRBD1, 6 bases. CDR3 length: 13 amino acids. Germline-derived CDR1 and CDR2 are MNHEY and SVGAGI. V was clipped by 5 bases and J by 12 bases, with 19 bases between them.

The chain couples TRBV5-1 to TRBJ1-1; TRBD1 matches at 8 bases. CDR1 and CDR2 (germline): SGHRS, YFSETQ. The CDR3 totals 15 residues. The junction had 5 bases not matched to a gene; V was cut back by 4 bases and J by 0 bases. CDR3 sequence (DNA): TGCGCCAGCAGCGAACGGACAGGGATGAACACTGAAGCTTTCTTT. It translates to CASSERTGMNTEAFF.

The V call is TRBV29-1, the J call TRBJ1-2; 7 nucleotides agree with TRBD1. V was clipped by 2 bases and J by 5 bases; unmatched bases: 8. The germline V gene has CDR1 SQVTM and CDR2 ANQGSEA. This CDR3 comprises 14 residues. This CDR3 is CSVELGGNKYGYTF. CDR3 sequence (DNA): TGCAGCGTTGAATTAGGGGGCAATAAGTATGGCTACACCTTC.

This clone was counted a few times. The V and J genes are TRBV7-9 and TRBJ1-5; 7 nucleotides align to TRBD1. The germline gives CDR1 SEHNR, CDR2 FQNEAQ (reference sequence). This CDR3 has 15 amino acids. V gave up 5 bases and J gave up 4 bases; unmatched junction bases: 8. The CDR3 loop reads CASSRTGDANQPQHF. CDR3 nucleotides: TGTGCCAGCAGCCGTACAGGGGATGCGAATCAGCCCCAGCATTTT.

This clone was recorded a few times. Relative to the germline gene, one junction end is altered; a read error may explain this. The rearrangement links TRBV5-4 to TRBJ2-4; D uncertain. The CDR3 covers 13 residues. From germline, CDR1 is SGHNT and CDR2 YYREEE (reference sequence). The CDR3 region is CASSQTAENIQYF. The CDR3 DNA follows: TGCGCCAGCAGCCAGACTGCAGAAAACATTCAGTACTTC.

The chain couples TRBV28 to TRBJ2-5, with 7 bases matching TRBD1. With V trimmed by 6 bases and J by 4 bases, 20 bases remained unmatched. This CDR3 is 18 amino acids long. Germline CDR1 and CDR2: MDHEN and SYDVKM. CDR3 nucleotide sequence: TGTGCCAGCAGCCCCAACAAGTGGGAGCAGTGGGACAGAGAGACCCAGTACTTC. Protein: CASSPNKWEQWDRETQYF.